This T cell receptor (beta chain) was sequenced in a study of lymphopenia after photon versus proton radiotherapy. Findings and caveats of the study: After lymphocyte nadir, photon-treated repertoires showed oligoclonal expansion, especially CD8+ Temra. Survival link was tested only in deceased patients; proton benefit remains a possibility. Proton therapy kept repertoires fairly stable, unlike photons, which gained effector/memory cells. In patients who died, overall survival fell as post-nadir TCR diversity dropped more.

The data were produced by immunoSEQ multiplex PCR, yet TCRdb's version contains in-frame clones alone and is incomplete. The profile shows approximately 25,000 clones, nearly 85% of them singletons. In germline, CDR1 is SGHTA, CDR2 FQGNSA. V was pared by 2 bases and J by 3 bases, with 7 bases between. The CDR3 totals 14 residues. Comments on this clone: Its antigen is currently unknown.

Here the sequenced sample was peripheral blood, taken from a patient treated with proton-based radiotherapy. The V gene is TRBV7-2, the J gene TRBJ2-2; D gene uncertain. This receptor was taken from a woman between 65 and 79 years old with pancreatic cancer. The CDR3 DNA is TGTGCCAGCAGCTTAAGTCGGGACACCGGGGAGCTGTTTTTT. Residues: CASSLSRDTGELFF.